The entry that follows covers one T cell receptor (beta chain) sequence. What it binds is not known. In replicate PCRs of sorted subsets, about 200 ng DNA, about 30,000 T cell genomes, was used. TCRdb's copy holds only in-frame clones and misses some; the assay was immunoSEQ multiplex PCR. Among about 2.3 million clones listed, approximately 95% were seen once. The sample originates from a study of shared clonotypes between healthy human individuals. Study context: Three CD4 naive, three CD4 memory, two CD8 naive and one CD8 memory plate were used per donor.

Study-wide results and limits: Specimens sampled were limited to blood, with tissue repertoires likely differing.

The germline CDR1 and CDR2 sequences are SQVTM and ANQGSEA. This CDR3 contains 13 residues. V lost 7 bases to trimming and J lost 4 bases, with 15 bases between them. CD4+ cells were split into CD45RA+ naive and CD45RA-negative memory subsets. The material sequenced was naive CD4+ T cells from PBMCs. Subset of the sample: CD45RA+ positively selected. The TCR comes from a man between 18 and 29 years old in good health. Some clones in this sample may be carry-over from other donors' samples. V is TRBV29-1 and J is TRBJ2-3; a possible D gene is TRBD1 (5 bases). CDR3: CSAKGVLSDTQYF. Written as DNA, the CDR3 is TGCAGCGCCAAAGGGGTCTTATCAGATACGCAGTATTTT.